These T cell receptor beta chains were read from a single sample in a study of CD8 T cells in Susac syndrome. TCRdb reprocessed the immunoSEQ multiplex PCR reads via MiXCR and lists one record per CDR3 protein. This repertoire shows roughly 100,000 distinct CDR3 sequences, about 93% found once; its top ten account for roughly 0.31%. The sequencing input was CD4+ T cells from PBMCs. The receptors shown here come from a human donor with Susac syndrome. CDR3s include the opening cysteine and the closing phenylalanine or tryptophan. The order of the fields is D gene, clone size, V gene, J gene, CDR3 DNA, CDR3 protein. D genes are given only for firm matches. Some rows have no size entry. The others give once, few or many, or a class for an expanded clone.

>.|once|TRBV13|TRBJ1-2
TGTGCCAGCAGCCAGGGACGGATGTATGGCTACACCTTC
CASSQGRMYGYTF
>TRBD2|.|TRBV6-2/TRBV6-3|TRBJ2-1
TGTGCCAGTACCGGGACTAGTTTGGTCGATGAGCAGTTCTTC
CASTGTSLVDEQFF
>.|.|TRBV4-1|TRBJ1-6
TGCGCCAGCAGCCAAGATCTTTCACCCCTCCACTTT
CASSQDLSPLHF
>.|.|TRBV12-3/TRBV12-4|TRBJ1-5
TGTGCCAGCAGTGTTTCACGGGGGGCAGGACAGCCCCAGCATTTT
CASSVSRGAGQPQHF
>.|.|TRBV12-3/TRBV12-4|TRBJ2-3
TGTGCCAGTGGACATAGTACTACTAGCACAGATACGCAGTATTTT
CASGHSTTSTDTQYF
>.|.|TRBV20-1|TRBJ2-7
TGCAGTGCTAGAGATGAGGGGGGATACTCCTACGAGCAGTACTTC
CSARDEGGYSYEQYF
>.|.|TRBV7-2|TRBJ1-1
TGTGCCAGCAGCCCGATTGGGGGGCGGGACACTGAAGCTTTCTTT
CASSPIGGRDTEAFF
>.|once|TRBV2|TRBJ2-3
TGTGCCAGCAGTGAAGAGGGCCTGACAGATACGCAGTATTTT
CASSEEGLTDTQYF
>.|.|TRBV3-1|TRBJ2-5
TGTGCCAGCAGCCCCTGGGACGGAGGGCAGGAGACCCAGTACTTC
CASSPWDGGQETQYF
>TRBD2|.|TRBV4-2|TRBJ2-5
TGTGCCAGCAGCCGGGGACTAGCGGGGGCCCAAGAGACCCAGTACTTC
CASSRGLAGAQETQYF
>.|.|TRBV4-2|TRBJ2-1
TGTGCCAGCAGCCAAGGAGGGAGTCGGGACTGGTACAATGAGCAGTTCTTC
CASSQGGSRDWYNEQFF
>TRBD1|.|TRBV5-1|TRBJ2-7
TGCGCCAGCAGCTTGGCCGGACAGGGAACCTACGAGCAGTACTTC
CASSLAGQGTYEQYF
>.|.|TRBV4-1|TRBJ2-5
TGCGCCAGCAGCCGTGCCAGCGGGGAGACCCAGTACTTC
CASSRASGETQYF
>TRBD1|.|TRBV18|TRBJ2-7
TGTGCCAGCTCACCGGCCCCAGGGGGCGCAGGGGCCGAGCAGTACTTC
CASSPAPGGAGAEQYF
>.|.|TRBV15|TRBJ2-7
TGTGCCACCAGCAGAGTAGTGAGCTCCTACGAGCAGTACTTC
CATSRVVSSYEQYF
>TRBD2|once|TRBV19|TRBJ2-3
TGTGCCAGTAGTATAGGGACTAGCGTTAGCACAGATACGCAGTATTTT
CASSIGTSVSTDTQYF
>TRBD1|.|TRBV4-2|TRBJ2-5
TGTGCCAGCAGCCAAGAGGGGACAGGGGTAGGGACCCAGTACTTC
CASSQEGTGVGTQYF
>TRBD2|.|TRBV20-1|TRBJ2-5
TGCAGTGCTCCACCAGTAGCGGGGCCCAGAGAGACCCAGTACTTC
CSAPPVAGPRETQYF
>TRBD1|.|TRBV20-1|TRBJ2-1
TGCAGTGCTAGAAGGGACAGCACCTACAATGAGCAGTTCTTC
CSARRDSTYNEQFF
>.|.|TRBV29-1|TRBJ2-7
TGCAGCGTTGAAGGACCCGGGGACCAATACGAGCAGTACTTC
CSVEGPGDQYEQYF
>TRBD2|.|TRBV3-1|TRBJ2-7
TGTGCCAGCAGCCAGTCGGCGAGCGGGGGGGAGCAGTACTTC
CASSQSASGGEQYF
>.|.|TRBV14|TRBJ2-7
TGTGCCAGCAGCCAAGAAGCAAGATCACTCTCCTACGAGCAGTACTTC
CASSQEARSLSYEQYF
>.|.|TRBV9|TRBJ1-3
TGTACTTTTGGGCAGCTCTCTGGAAACACCATATATTTT
CTFGQLSGNTIYF
>TRBD1|.|TRBV18|TRBJ2-6
TGTGCCAGCTCACCATTGGGACAGGGAATCCCTGGGGCCAACGTCCTGACTTTC
CASSPLGQGIPGANVLTF
>.|.|TRBV20-1|TRBJ2-5
TGCAGTGCTAGAGATAACCAAGAGACCCAGTACTTC
CSARDNQETQYF
>.|.|TRBV9|TRBJ1-1
TGTGCCAGCAGCTCTGAGGTCCTAGGGAGGCCTGAAGCTTTCTTT
CASSSEVLGRPEAFF
>TRBD1|.|TRBV19|TRBJ2-3
TGTGCCAGCGGGGACAGGGGGCTGCCAGATACGCAGTATTTT
CASGDRGLPDTQYF
>.|.|TRBV12-3/TRBV12-4|TRBJ1-6
TGTGCCAGCAGTTTACGGGACCGATTTTCACCCCTCCACTTT
CASSLRDRFSPLHF
>TRBD2|.|TRBV5-4|TRBJ2-3
TGTGCCAGAAACGGGACTAGCGGGGGCCAGAGCACAGATACGCAGTATTTT
CARNGTSGGQSTDTQYF
>.|.|TRBV24-1|TRBJ1-5
TGTGCCACCTCTAATGGGAGGGCCGCGACGAATCAGCCCCAGCATTTT
CATSNGRAATNQPQHF
>TRBD1|.|TRBV30|TRBJ1-6
TGTGCCTGGAGTCTTAGCCGGGACAGGGGAAAGTCACCCCTCCACTTT
CAWSLSRDRGKSPLHF
>.|.|TRBV6-2/TRBV6-3|TRBJ2-2
TGTGCCAGCACCTCACTGGCCCGGGAGCTGTTTTTT
CASTSLARELFF